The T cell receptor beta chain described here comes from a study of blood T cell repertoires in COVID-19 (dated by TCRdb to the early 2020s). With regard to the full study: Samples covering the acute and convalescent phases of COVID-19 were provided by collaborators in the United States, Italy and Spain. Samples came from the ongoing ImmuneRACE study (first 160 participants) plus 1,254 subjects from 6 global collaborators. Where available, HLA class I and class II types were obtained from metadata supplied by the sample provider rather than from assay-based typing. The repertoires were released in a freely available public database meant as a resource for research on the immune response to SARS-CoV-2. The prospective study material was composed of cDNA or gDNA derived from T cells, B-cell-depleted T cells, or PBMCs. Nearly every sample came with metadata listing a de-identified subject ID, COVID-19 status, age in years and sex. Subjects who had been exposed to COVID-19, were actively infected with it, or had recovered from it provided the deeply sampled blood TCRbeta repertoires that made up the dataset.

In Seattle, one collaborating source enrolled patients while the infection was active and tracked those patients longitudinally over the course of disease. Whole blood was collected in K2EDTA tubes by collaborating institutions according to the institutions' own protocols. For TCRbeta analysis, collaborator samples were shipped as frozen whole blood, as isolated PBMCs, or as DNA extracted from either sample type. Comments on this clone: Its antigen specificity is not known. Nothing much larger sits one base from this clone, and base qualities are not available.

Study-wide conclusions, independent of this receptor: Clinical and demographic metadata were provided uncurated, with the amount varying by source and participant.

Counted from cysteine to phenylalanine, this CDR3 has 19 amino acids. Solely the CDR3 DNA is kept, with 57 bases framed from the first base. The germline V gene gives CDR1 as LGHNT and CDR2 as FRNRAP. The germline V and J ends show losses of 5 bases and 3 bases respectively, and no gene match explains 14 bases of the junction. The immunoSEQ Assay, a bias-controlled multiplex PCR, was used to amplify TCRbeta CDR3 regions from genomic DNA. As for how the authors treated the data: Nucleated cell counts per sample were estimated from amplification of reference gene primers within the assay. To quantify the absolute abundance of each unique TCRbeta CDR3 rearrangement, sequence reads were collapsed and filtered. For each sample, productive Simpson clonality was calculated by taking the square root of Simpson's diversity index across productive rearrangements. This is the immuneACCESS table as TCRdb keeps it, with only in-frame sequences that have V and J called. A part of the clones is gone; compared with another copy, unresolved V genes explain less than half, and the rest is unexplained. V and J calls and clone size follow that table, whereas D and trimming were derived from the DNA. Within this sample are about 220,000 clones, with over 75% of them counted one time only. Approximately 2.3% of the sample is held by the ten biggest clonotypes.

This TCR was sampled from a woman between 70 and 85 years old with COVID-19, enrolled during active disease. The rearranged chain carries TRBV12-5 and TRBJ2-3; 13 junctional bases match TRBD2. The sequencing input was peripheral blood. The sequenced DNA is TGTGCTAGTGGTACTCGGACTAGCGGGGGCGGCCTGGCTACAGATACGCAGTATTTT. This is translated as CASGTRTSGGGLATDTQYF.